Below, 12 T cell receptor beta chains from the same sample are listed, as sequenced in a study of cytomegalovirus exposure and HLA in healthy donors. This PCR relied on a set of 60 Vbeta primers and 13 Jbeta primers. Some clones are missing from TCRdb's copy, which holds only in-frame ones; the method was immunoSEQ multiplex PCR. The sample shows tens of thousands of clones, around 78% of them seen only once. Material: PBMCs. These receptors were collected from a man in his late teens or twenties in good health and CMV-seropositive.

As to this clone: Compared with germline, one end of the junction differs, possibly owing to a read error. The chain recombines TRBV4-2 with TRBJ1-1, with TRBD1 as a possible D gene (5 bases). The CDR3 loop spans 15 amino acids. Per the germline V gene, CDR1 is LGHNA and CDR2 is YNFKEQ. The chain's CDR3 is CASNQLQGGDTEAFF. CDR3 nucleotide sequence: TGTGCCAGCAACCAATTGCAGGGTGGGGACACTGAAGCTTTCTTT.

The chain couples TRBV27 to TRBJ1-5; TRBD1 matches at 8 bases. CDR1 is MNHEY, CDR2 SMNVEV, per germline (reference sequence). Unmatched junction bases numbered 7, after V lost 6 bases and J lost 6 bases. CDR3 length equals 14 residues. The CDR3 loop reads CASSSGQGLQPQHF. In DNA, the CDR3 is TGTGCCAGCAGCTCCGGACAGGGACTTCAGCCCCAGCATTTT.

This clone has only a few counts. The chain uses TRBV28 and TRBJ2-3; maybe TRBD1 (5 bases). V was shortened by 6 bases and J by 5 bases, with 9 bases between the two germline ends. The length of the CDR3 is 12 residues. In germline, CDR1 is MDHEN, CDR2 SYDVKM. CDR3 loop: CASRPGLDTQYF. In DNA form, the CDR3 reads TGTGCCAGCAGGCCAGGGTTAGATACGCAGTATTTT.

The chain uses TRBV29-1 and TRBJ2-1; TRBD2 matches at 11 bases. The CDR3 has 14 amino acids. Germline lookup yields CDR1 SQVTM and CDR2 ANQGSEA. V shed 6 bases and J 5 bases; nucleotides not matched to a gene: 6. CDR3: CSVKGTSGNNEQFF. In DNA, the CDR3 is TGCAGCGTAAAGGGGACTAGCGGTAACAATGAGCAGTTCTTC.

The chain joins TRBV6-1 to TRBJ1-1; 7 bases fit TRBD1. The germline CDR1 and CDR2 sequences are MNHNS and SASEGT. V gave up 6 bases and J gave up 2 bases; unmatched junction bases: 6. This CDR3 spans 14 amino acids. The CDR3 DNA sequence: TGTGCCAGCAGCGAGGACAGGATAAACACTGAAGCTTTCTTT. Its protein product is CASSEDRINTEAFF.

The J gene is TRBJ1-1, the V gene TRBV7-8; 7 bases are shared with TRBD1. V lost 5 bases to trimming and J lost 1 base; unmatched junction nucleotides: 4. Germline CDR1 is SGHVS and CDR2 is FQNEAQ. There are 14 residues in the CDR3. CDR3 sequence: CASSADRENTEAFF. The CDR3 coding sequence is TGTGCCAGCAGCGCCGACAGGGAGAACACTGAAGCTTTCTTT.

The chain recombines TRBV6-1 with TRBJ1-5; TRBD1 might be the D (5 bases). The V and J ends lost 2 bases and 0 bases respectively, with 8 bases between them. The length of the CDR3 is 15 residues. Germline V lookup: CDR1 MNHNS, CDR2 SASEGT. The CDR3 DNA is TGTGCCAGCAGTGAACCGGGACTTAGCAATCAGCCCCAGCATTTT. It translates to CASSEPGLSNQPQHF.

The CDR3 loop reads CSDSGRGNEQFF. CDR3 bases: TGCAGTGATAGCGGGAGAGGGAATGAGCAGTTCTTC. V and J are TRBV29-1 and TRBJ2-1; 9 bases match TRBD2. This CDR3 spans 12 amino acids. Looked up from germline, CDR1 is SQVTM and CDR2 is ANQGSEA.

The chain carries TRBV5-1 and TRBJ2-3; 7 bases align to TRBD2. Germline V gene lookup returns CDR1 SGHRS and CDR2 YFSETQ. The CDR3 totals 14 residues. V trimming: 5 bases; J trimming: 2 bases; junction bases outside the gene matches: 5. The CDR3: CASRGLPLTDTQYF. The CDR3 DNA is TGCGCCAGCAGGGGACTACCACTCACAGATACGCAGTATTTT. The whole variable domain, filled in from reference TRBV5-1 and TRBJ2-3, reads KAGVTQTPRYLIKTRGQQVTLSCSPISGHRSVSWYQQTPGQGLQFLFEYFSETQRNKGNFPGRFSGRQFSNSRSEMNVSTLELGDSALYLCASRGLPLTDTQYFGPGTRLTVL.

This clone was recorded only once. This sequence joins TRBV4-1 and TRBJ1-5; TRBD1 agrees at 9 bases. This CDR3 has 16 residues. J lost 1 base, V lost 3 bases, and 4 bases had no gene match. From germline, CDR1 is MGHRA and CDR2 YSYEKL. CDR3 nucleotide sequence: TGCGCCAGCAGCCAGACCGGGACAGGGAGCAATCAGCCCCAGCATTTT. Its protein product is CASSQTGTGSNQPQHF.

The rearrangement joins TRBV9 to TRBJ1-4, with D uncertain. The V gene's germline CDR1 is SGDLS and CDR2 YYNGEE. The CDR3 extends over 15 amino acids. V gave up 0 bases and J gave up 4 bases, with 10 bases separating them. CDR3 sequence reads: CASSVGGGNNEKLFF. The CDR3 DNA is TGTGCCAGCAGCGTAGGGGGAGGAAATAATGAAAAACTGTTTTTT. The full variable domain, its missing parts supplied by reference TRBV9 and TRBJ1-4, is DSGVTQTPKHLITATGQRVTLRCSPRSGDLSVYWYQQSLDQGLQFLIQYYNGEERAKGNILERFSAQQFPDLHSELNLSSLELGDSALYFCASSVGGGNNEKLFFGSGTQLSVL.

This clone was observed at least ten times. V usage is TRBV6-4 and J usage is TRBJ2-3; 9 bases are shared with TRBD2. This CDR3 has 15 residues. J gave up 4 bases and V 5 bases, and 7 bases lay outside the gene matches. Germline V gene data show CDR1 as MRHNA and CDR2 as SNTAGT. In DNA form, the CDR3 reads TGTGCCAGCAGTCCGAATAGCGGGAGTCCAGATACGCAGTATTTT. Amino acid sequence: CASSPNSGSPDTQYF.